The 30 T cell receptor beta chains reported below all come from one sample, sequenced in a study of CD8 T cells in ankylosing spondylitis. TCRdb itself ran the 5' RACE reads through MiXCR, one entry per CDR3 protein. This repertoire shows 200,000 to 300,000 distinct CDR3 sequences, over 9.5% found once; its top ten account for 2.6%. Specimen: blood, either unsorted or a sorted T cell fraction (not recorded which). The source is a male donor with ankylosing spondylitis or in good health (not recorded which).

The table lists this clonotype with many counts. V gene TRBV20-1 combines with J gene TRBJ2-7, with D perhaps matching TRBD2 (5 bases). Trimming removed 0 bases at V and 1 base at J, with 13 bases between. This CDR3 has 15 residues. CDR1 and CDR2 from the germline V gene are DFQATT and SNEGSKA (reference sequence). The DNA of the CDR3 is TGCAGTGCTAGAGATTGGGCTAGGGAGTCCTACGAGCAGTACTTC. This gives the protein CSARDWARESYEQYF.

This clonotype has only a few counts. This chain links TRBV10-3 with TRBJ2-5; 10 bases map to TRBD1. The V segment lost 6 bases and the J segment 5 bases; nucleotides outside the gene matches: 6. Germline V gene data show CDR1 as ENHRY and CDR2 as SYGVKD. This CDR3 has 14 residues. The CDR3 bases are TGTGCCATCAGGACGACAGGGGGCGAGGAGACCCAGTACTTC. The encoded protein is CAIRTTGGEETQYF.

This clonotype has at least ten counts. The rearrangement uses TRBV10-2 and TRBJ2-2, with 12 bases that match TRBD2. V shed 7 bases, J shed 0 bases, and the junction held 3 bases outside the gene matches. CDR3 length: 16 amino acids. Germline V CDR1 and CDR2: WSHSY, SAAADI. The CDR3 here is CASNTSGGPNTGELFF. The CDR3 DNA reads TGCGCCAGCAATACTAGCGGGGGGCCGAACACCGGGGAGCTGTTTTTT.

Remarks on this clonotype: It may be a read error: a sequence one base away is much more abundant. This chain links TRBV7-2 with TRBJ2-1, with TRBD2 matching over 10 bases. Germline V gene data show CDR1 as SGHTA and CDR2 as FQGNSA. The CDR3 is 14 residues long. CDR3 DNA sequence: TGTGTCAGCAGCATTAGCGGGGGGCAGTTTGAGCAGTTCTTC. This encodes CVSSISGGQFEQFF. The full variable domain, its missing parts supplied by reference TRBV7-2 and TRBJ2-1, is GAGVSQSPSNKVTEKGKDVELRCDPISGHTALYWYRQSLGQGLEFLIYFQGNSAPDKSGLPSDRFSAERTGGSVSTLTIQRTQQEDSAVYLCVSSISGGQFEQFFGPGTRLTVL.

As to this clonotype: Sequence at one end of the junction differs from germline and may be a read error. The chain has TRBV9 and TRBJ1-2; D is undetermined. This CDR3 has 14 amino acids. Germline lookup yields CDR1 SGDLS and CDR2 YYNGEE. CDR3 nucleotides: TGTGCCAGCAGCGTAGACCGACCTAACTATGGCCACACCTTC. It codes for CASSVDRPNYGHTF.

This clonotype was counted many times. The genes are TRBV20-1 and TRBJ2-2; D is unresolved. The germline V gene has CDR1 DFQATT and CDR2 SNEGSKA (reference sequence). V lost 6 bases and J lost 1, with 9 bases in between. The CDR3 has 13 amino acids. CDR3 DNA sequence: TGCAGTGCCCCGAGGTTGAACACCGGGGAGCTGTTTTTT. It translates to CSAPRLNTGELFF.

This clonotype came up many times. J is TRBJ1-2 and V is TRBV6-1; D remains ambiguous. In germline, CDR1 is MNHNS, CDR2 SASEGT. CDR3 size: 10 residues. Here the CDR3 DNA reads TGTGCTTCGCGTGGTGAGGGCTACACCTTC. This translates into CASRGEGYTF.

This clonotype was seen many times. J is TRBJ1-1 and V is TRBV21-1; the DNA was not compared with TRBD1, the D call given in the table. TRBV21-1 is a listed pseudogene. This CDR3 spans 13 amino acids. CDR3 sequence (DNA): TGTGCCAGCAGCAAAAGGGGTAAAGGTGAAGCTTTCTTT. This gives the protein CASSKRGKGEAFF.

Comment on this clonotype: This may be a read error, as it is one base from a much larger clone. The V and J genes are TRBV12-3 or TRBV12-4 and TRBJ2-7; 9 nucleotides match TRBD1. The CDR3 length is 13 residues. The CDR3 sequence is CVSSEDRGYEQYF. In DNA, the CDR3 is TGTGTCAGCAGCGAAGACAGGGGGTACGAGCAGTACTTC.

This clonotype occurred a few times. A much larger clone differs by one base, so this may be a read error. The chain has TRBV5-1 and TRBJ1-1, with 9 positions matching TRBD1. Germline loops: CDR1 SGHRS, CDR2 YFSETQ. CDR3 size: 14 residues. Losses at the gene ends were 4 bases for V and 4 bases for J; bases not matched to a gene: 5. CDR3 in DNA: TGCGCCAGCAGCCCCGGGACAGGGAGCACTGAAGCTTTCTTT. Protein: CASSPGTGSTEAFF.

Many counts were recorded for this clonotype. The genes are TRBV29-1 and TRBJ1-2, with D perhaps TRBD1 (5 bases). Germline CDR1 is SQVTM and CDR2 is ANQGSEA. The CDR3 covers 13 residues. Deletions cut 1 base from V and 3 bases from J, with 9 bases between. Here the CDR3 DNA reads TGCAGCGTTGAAGCCGGGGGGGACTATGGCTACACCTTC. It is translated as CSVEAGGDYGYTF.

There are many counts of this clonotype. The chain employs TRBV20-1 and TRBJ2-2; 9 bases line up with TRBD2. The CDR3 extends over 16 amino acids. CDR1 is DFQATT, CDR2 SNEGSKA, per germline (reference sequence). V lost 0 bases to trimming and J lost 2 bases; unmatched junction nucleotides: 4. The CDR3 is CSARDSGGANTGELFF. In nucleotides, the CDR3 is TGCAGTGCTAGAGATAGCGGGGGCGCCAACACCGGGGAGCTGTTTTTT.

The chain carries TRBV7-2 and TRBJ2-7; D gene uncertain. Germline V gene lookup returns CDR1 SGHTA and CDR2 FQGNSA. Trimming took 5 bases from V and 3 from J, leaving 8 bases between them. There are 12 residues in the CDR3. CDR3 protein: CASSRRVYEQYF. CDR3 nucleotides: TGTGCCAGCAGCCGGCGAGTCTACGAGCAGTACTTC.

This clonotype has only one observation. This may be a read error, as it is one base from a much larger clone. The chain has TRBV20-1 and TRBJ2-7; D possibly corresponds to TRBD1 (6 bases). CDR1 is DFQATT and CDR2 is SNEGSKA in the germline V gene (reference sequence). The CDR3 is 15 amino acids. The CDR3 bases are TGCAGTGGTAGAGATTGGGGGACATCTTCCTACGAGCAGTACTTC. Amino acids: CSGRDWGTSSYEQYF.

This clonotype was recorded many times. This chain joins TRBV2 and TRBJ2-7, with unresolved D. The V end lost 7 bases, the J end lost 6 bases, and 28 bases lay between the germline ends. The CDR3 length is 17 residues. CDR1 and CDR2 from the germline V gene are SNHLY and FYNNEI. The CDR3 region has the DNA TGTGCCAGCATTAAGTCCAGCGTCAGTCCCCCCGCTAGCGAGCAGTACTTC. Its translation: CASIKSSVSPPASEQYF.

CDR3 protein: CAARVGQYGYTF. Here the CDR3 DNA reads TGTGCCGCGAGGGTGGGACAGTATGGCTACACCTTC. The genes are TRBV6-5 and TRBJ1-2, with 7 bases that match TRBD1. The junction had 8 bases not matched to a gene; V was cut back by 11 bases and J by 5 bases. CDR3 length: 12 amino acids. Germline CDR1 MNHEY, CDR2 SVGAGI.

The rearrangement links TRBV10-2 to TRBJ2-1; TRBD1 is a possible D gene (6 bases). The CDR3 sequence is 16 residues long. The germline gives CDR1 WSHSY, CDR2 SAAADI. Trimming took 2 bases from V and 8 from J, leaving 19 bases between them. Here the CDR3 DNA reads TGCGCCAGCAGTGAGGGTCGAGGGGGAAATTGGGATGAGCAGTTCTTC. This encodes CASSEGRGGNWDEQFF.

This clonotype was seen repeatedly, ten times or more. The chain recombines TRBV12-3 or TRBV12-4 with TRBJ2-3; D is uncertain. This CDR3 region has 11 residues. V lost 7 bases and J 5 bases, leaving 7 bases between the germline ends. CDR3 in DNA: TGTGCCAGCACTACTCGAGATACGCAGTATTTT. This gives the protein CASTTRDTQYF.

This clonotype has ten or more counts. The V call is TRBV7-2, the J call TRBJ1-1; D uncertain. Deletions cut 2 bases from V and 1 base from J, with 11 bases between. Germline V lookup: CDR1 SGHTA, CDR2 FQGNSA. This CDR3 contains 15 residues. The CDR3: CASSLMVLGNTEAFF. CDR3 sequence (DNA): TGTGCCAGCAGCTTAATGGTCCTCGGGAACACTGAAGCTTTCTTT.

This CDR3 is CAWSVEREGSYEQYF. The CDR3 DNA reads TGTGCCTGGAGTGTCGAGCGGGAGGGCTCCTACGAGCAGTACTTC. The chain links TRBV30 to TRBJ2-7; 10 positions agree with TRBD2. The ends lost 0 bases at V and 0 bases at J; junction bases unmatched: 2. CDR3 size: 15 residues. Germline V gene data show CDR1 as GTSNPN and CDR2 as SVGIG (reference sequence).

The chain links TRBV11-2 to TRBJ2-7; 9 bases are a match to TRBD2. The germline V gene encodes CDR1 SGHAT and CDR2 FQNNGV. The CDR3 consists of 15 residues. V gave up 1 base and J gave up 6 bases; unmatched junction bases: 7. This CDR3 reads CASSLGGRETCEQYF. The CDR3 DNA sequence: TGTGCCAGCAGCTTAGGCGGGAGGGAGACCTGCGAGCAGTACTTC.

This clonotype was detected ten times or more. This sequence joins TRBV20-1 and TRBJ1-5; weak D call: TRBD1 (5 bases). The germline V gene has CDR1 DFQATT and CDR2 SNEGSKA (reference sequence). CDR3 length equals 13 residues. The ends were cut back, 6 bases at V and 3 bases at J, with 12 bases in the middle. CDR3 in amino acids: CSARGTVNQPQHF. In nucleotides, the CDR3 is TGCAGTGCCCGGGGCACGGTCAATCAGCCCCAGCATTTT.

This clonotype came up many times. The chain is built from TRBV19 and TRBJ1-1; 9 bases line up with TRBD1. Germline lookup yields CDR1 LNHDA and CDR2 SQIVND (reference sequence). This CDR3 has 15 residues. With 5 bases clipped from V and 3 bases from J, the junction kept 7 bases outside the gene matches. The CDR3, as DNA: TGTGCCAGTAGTCCCAACAGGGGGCCGGACACTGAAGCTTTCTTT. Translation: CASSPNRGPDTEAFF.

The rearrangement joins TRBV12-5 to TRBJ1-5, with TRBD1 identical over 9 bases. This CDR3 has 12 residues. Germline CDR1 and CDR2: LGHNT and FRNRAP. The V and J ends lost 11 bases and 9 bases, in that order; junction bases with no gene match: 8. The CDR3 is CAGGQGRWPQHF. CDR3 bases: TGTGCTGGGGGACAGGGCAGGTGGCCCCAGCATTTT.

The chain combines TRBV11-2 with TRBJ2-5; 8 bases are a match to TRBD2. Looked up from germline, CDR1 is SGHAT and CDR2 is FQNNGV. The CDR3 is 17 residues long. Trimming removed 1 base from V and 7 bases from J; junction bases left unmatched: 14. CDR3 sequence: CASSLVLLAGSKGTQYF. CDR3 in DNA: TGTGCCAGCAGCTTAGTTCTGCTAGCGGGCTCTAAAGGGACCCAGTACTTC.

This clonotype was picked up many times. The rearrangement joins TRBV20-1 to TRBJ2-7; 7 nucleotides align to TRBD2. Germline V gene lookup returns CDR1 DFQATT and CDR2 SNEGSKA (reference sequence). There are 14 residues in the CDR3. Losses at the gene ends were 2 bases for V and 1 base for J; bases not matched to a gene: 5. The CDR3 loop is CSARLPGGSYEQYF. CDR3 DNA sequence: TGCAGTGCTAGACTCCCGGGGGGATCCTACGAGCAGTACTTC.

This clonotype was counted a few times. The chain joins TRBV6-5 to TRBJ1-1; D unclear. Trimming took off 9 bases at V and 4 bases at J, with 9 bases between the two ends. The length of the CDR3 is 11 residues. Germline CDR1 reads MNHEY; CDR2 reads SVGAGI. In DNA form, the CDR3 reads TGTGCCAGTTTTTGGGGCACTGAAGCTTTCTTT. This sequence encodes CASFWGTEAFF.

This clonotype was seen ten or more times. V gene TRBV6-5 combines with J gene TRBJ2-7; 8 nucleotides match TRBD1. V trimming: 2 bases; J trimming: 5 bases; junction bases outside the gene matches: 17. The CDR3 contains 18 residues. The germline V gene has CDR1 MNHEY and CDR2 SVGAGI. The CDR3 bases are TGTGCCAGCAGTTACCCCTCTGCCGTGGGACAGGATTTGGACGAGCAGTACTTC. Translated, it gives CASSYPSAVGQDLDEQYF.

This clonotype was seen repeatedly, ten times or more. This chain joins TRBV20-1 and TRBJ1-1, with D unresolved. Germline V gives CDR1 DFQATT, CDR2 SNEGSKA (reference sequence). CDR3 length: 14 residues. Trimming took 0 bases from V and 0 from J, leaving 8 bases between them. The CDR3 here is CSAREVAMNTEAFF. The CDR3 nucleotides are TGCAGTGCTAGAGAGGTAGCAATGAACACTGAAGCTTTCTTT.

The table lists this clonotype with many counts. CDR3 nucleotide sequence: TGCAGTGCCGAAAGGGGGCCCGTTCTTTACGAGCAGTACTTC. This gives the protein CSAERGPVLYEQYF. The chain has TRBV20-1 and TRBJ2-7; the match to TRBD1 covers 7 bases. The germline V gene has CDR1 DFQATT and CDR2 SNEGSKA (reference sequence). The CDR3 totals 14 residues. V lost 6 bases and J lost 4; bases outside the gene matches: 12.